This is a list of T cell receptor beta chains from one sample in a study of blood T cell repertoires in COVID-19. The assay was immunoSEQ multiplex PCR, and TCRdb's table has in-frame clones only and misses some. The sample includes tens of thousands of clones, 65% to 90% of them seen just once. Sequencing input: peripheral blood. The receptors shown here come from a human donor in a cohort sampled during active COVID-19. The CDR3 runs from the conserved cysteine through the conserved F or W. The order of the fields is clone size, J gene, D gene, V gene, CDR3 DNA, CDR3 protein. The D gene is left open where the match is weak. The listing skips clone size in some rows; elsewhere it reads once, few, many or a size class.

medium-sized	TRBJ1-2	-	TRBV19	TGTGCCAGTATCGGAGAAATTTTGTATGGCTACACCTTC	CASIGEILYGYTF
-	TRBJ1-5	-	TRBV9	TGTGCCAGTAGCCTGACAGGTGCAAATCAGCCCCAGCATTTT	CASSLTGANQPQHF
-	TRBJ2-1	-	TRBV4-2	TGTGCCAGCAGCCAAGATGGTCCTAGCGATTACAATGAGCAGTTCTTC	CASSQDGPSDYNEQFF
-	TRBJ1-2	-	TRBV4-2	TGTGCCAGCAGCCAAGATTCGCGGGACTATGGCTACACCTTC	CASSQDSRDYGYTF
-	TRBJ2-2	TRBD1	TRBV5-1	TGCGCCAGCAGCCCGGGACAGGGGGCGTCGGACACCGGGGAGCTGTTTTTT	CASSPGQGASDTGELFF
once	TRBJ1-2	TRBD1	TRBV27	TGTGCCAGCAGTTCATACACAGGGGGGTATGGCTACACCTTC	CASSSYTGGYGYTF
-	TRBJ1-6	-	TRBV19	TGTGCCAGTAGTGTCGCGGGGTTCAGGGTTTCGAATTCACCCCTCCACTTT	CASSVAGFRVSNSPLHF
-	TRBJ2-3	TRBD1	TRBV29-1	TGCAGCGGATGGACAGGGGGCGGCGATACGCAGTATTTT	CSGWTGGGDTQYF
few	TRBJ2-7	-	TRBV4-1	TGCGCCAGCAGCCAGCTGGGACTGACCCTTGACGAGCAGTACTTC	CASSQLGLTLDEQYF
-	TRBJ2-1	-	TRBV4-3	TGCGCCAGCAGCCTCAGCTCTAGCTCCTACAATGAGCAGTTCTTC	CASSLSSSSYNEQFF
-	TRBJ1-1	TRBD1	TRBV5-5	TGTGCCAGCAGCTGGGGGGAAACAGGGGGAGCTTTCTTT	CASSWGETGGAFF
-	TRBJ2-5	-	TRBV27	TGTGCCAGCAGTATAAGGACAGCCCAAGAGACCCAGTACTTC	CASSIRTAQETQYF
-	TRBJ1-5	-	TRBV28	TGTGCCAGCAGTTTAGTGGGAGGGGGTAGCAATCAGCCCCAGCATTTT	CASSLVGGGSNQPQHF
once	TRBJ1-4	-	TRBV6-6	TGTGCCAGCAGGGAGGGAGGGGAAAAACTGTTTTTT	CASREGGEKLFF
-	TRBJ1-6	-	TRBV13	TGTGCCAGCCTGCCCCAGGGGTTCGGTTCACCCCTCCACTTT	CASLPQGFGSPLHF
-	TRBJ2-2	-	TRBV10-3	TGTGCCATCAGGAGGAGCGGAGCGAACACCGGGGAGCTGTTTTTT	CAIRRSGANTGELFF
-	TRBJ2-7	-	TRBV7-9	TGTGCCAGCAGCTTACGAGCGGACCTCCCCTACGAGCAGTACTTC	CASSLRADLPYEQYF
-	TRBJ1-5	TRBD1	TRBV18	TGTGCCAGCTCAGCAGACAGGGCTCAGCCCCAGCATTTT	CASSADRAQPQHF
-	TRBJ2-1	-	TRBV5-4	TGTGCCAGCAGCTTCCGCGCCGGGGTTCTGAACAATGAGCAGTTCTTC	CASSFRAGVLNNEQFF
-	TRBJ2-7	TRBD2	TRBV6-2/TRBV6-3	TGTGCCAGCAGTGCGGGGACTAGCGGGAGCAACTACGAGCAGTACTTC	CASSAGTSGSNYEQYF
-	TRBJ2-2	-	TRBV5-4	TGTGCCAGCAGCTTGGCCCACAGGTCCCCCGGGGAGCTGTTTTTT	CASSLAHRSPGELFF
-	TRBJ2-3	-	TRBV6-5	TGTGCCAGCAAGACAGGAGACTTCACAGATACGCAGTATTTT	CASKTGDFTDTQYF
-	TRBJ1-2	-	TRBV12-3/TRBV12-4	TGTGCCAGCAGTGCTAGAGCGGCCTATGGCTACACCTTC	CASSARAAYGYTF